Below, 9 T cell receptor beta chains from the same sample are listed, as sequenced in a study of T cells in Graves' hyperthyroidism and ophthalmopathy. RNA transcripts gave rise to amplified TCR beta CDR3 regions. Initially, a first-round RT-PCR of the TCR CDR3 employed the HTBI primer set. TCRdb independently ran MiXCR on the multiplex PCR reads; one entry per CDR3 protein. The data show 450,000 to 500,000 distinct CDR3 sequences, approximately 23% seen once. Sequenced sample: blood. The source of these receptors is a woman aged 70-85 years with Graves' ophthalmopathy.

The V and J genes are TRBV6-1 and TRBJ2-7; D is perhaps TRBD1 or TRBD2 (5 bases each). Trimming took off 0 bases at V and 5 bases at J, with 14 bases between the two ends. Germline V gene lookup returns CDR1 MNHNS and CDR2 SASEGT. The CDR3 is made up of 15 amino acids. CDR3 in amino acids: CASSEAGPGRNEQYF. The CDR3 nucleotides read TGTGCCAGCAGTGAAGCGGGACCGGGGCGGAACGAGCAGTACTTC.

For the CDR3, the DNA is TGTGCCAGCAGTTACTCCAGGACTAGTAGGGACAATGAGCAGTTCTTC. Translated: CASSYSRTSRDNEQFF. The rearrangement uses TRBV6-5 and TRBJ2-1; 7 bases align to TRBD2. The CDR3 loop spans 16 amino acids. The germline V gene has CDR1 MNHEY and CDR2 SVGAGI. The junction had 7 bases not matched to a gene; V was cut back by 0 bases and J by 5 bases.

This clonotype was observed at least ten times. The chain is built from TRBV12-3 or TRBV12-4 and TRBJ1-5; tentatively, D is TRBD1 (5 bases). The CDR3 loop spans 13 amino acids. Trimming shortened V by 10 bases and J by 4 bases, and 14 bases separated the two germline ends. The CDR3, as DNA: TGTGCCACCATGCGGGGGGGGAATCAGCCCCAGCATTTT. Translated: CATMRGGNQPQHF.

The chain employs TRBV10-1 and TRBJ2-1; 10 bases fit TRBD2. Germline CDR1 reads WNHNN; CDR2 reads SYGVQD (reference sequence). Trimming cost V 8 bases and J 6 bases; bases outside gene matches: 16. The CDR3 runs to 17 residues. The CDR3 region has the DNA TGCGCCAGCGGATTCTTTAAGCGGGAGGGAGATGGCAATGAGCAGTTCTTC. It yields the protein CASGFFKREGDGNEQFF.

The chain has TRBV27 and TRBJ1-4; a possible D gene is TRBD1 (5 bases). The CDR3 has 15 amino acids. Germline CDR1 is MNHEY and CDR2 is SMNVEV (reference sequence). V lost 2 bases, J lost 8 bases, and 15 bases lay in between. CDR3 sequence: CASSLNTGWGEKLFF. The CDR3 DNA reads as TGTGCCAGCAGTTTAAATACAGGTTGGGGGGAAAAACTGTTTTTT.

There are a few counts of this clonotype. V usage is TRBV3-1 and J usage is TRBJ2-7; 8 bases align to TRBD1. The germline CDR1 and CDR2 sequences are LGHDT and YNNKEL (reference sequence). The CDR3 spans 13 residues. V lost 6 bases to trimming and J lost 3 bases; unmatched junction nucleotides: 4. The CDR3 sequence: CASSQTGDYEQYF. The CDR3 DNA reads TGTGCCAGCAGTCAGACAGGGGACTACGAGCAGTACTTC.

This clonotype was detected ten times or more. This chain joins TRBV7-9 and TRBJ1-1; D remains unclear. Germline V gene sequence: CDR1 SEHNR, CDR2 FQNEAQ (reference sequence). Trimming removed 5 bases at V and 1 base at J, with 5 bases between. This CDR3 contains 12 residues. The CDR3 loop is CASSPTNTEAFF. CDR3 coding DNA: TGTGCCAGCAGCCCCACGAACACTGAAGCTTTCTTT.

This clonotype was counted a few times. The rearrangement links TRBV11-2 to TRBJ2-1, with 7 bases fitting TRBD1. The CDR3 has 15 amino acids. CDR1 and CDR2 (germline): SGHAT, FQNNGV. With V trimmed by 3 bases and J by 3 bases, 5 bases remained unmatched. The CDR3 sequence is CASSFLQGLYNEQFF. CDR3 DNA: TGTGCCAGCAGCTTTTTACAGGGGCTCTACAATGAGCAGTTCTTC.

V usage is TRBV18 and J usage is TRBJ2-7; 8 bases are shared with TRBD1. V lost 4 bases, J lost 6 bases, and 11 bases stayed unmatched. Germline V gene data show CDR1 as KGHSH and CDR2 as LQKENI. The CDR3 contains 15 residues. As DNA, the CDR3 is TGTGCCAGCTCACTCACAGGGGGTAACCGAGGCGAGCAGTACTTC. The encoded protein is CASSLTGGNRGEQYF. The whole variable domain, filled in from reference TRBV18 and TRBJ2-7, reads NAGVMQNPRHLVRRRGQEARLRCSPMKGHSHVYWYRQLPEEGLKFMVYLQKENIIDESGMPKERFSAEFPKEGPSILRIQQVVRGDSAAYFCASSLTGGNRGEQYFGPGTRLTVT.